Each of the 11 T cell receptor beta chains below was sequenced from the same sample in a study of somatic mutations in cytotoxic T cells in rheumatoid arthritis. Clones were read by immunoSEQ multiplex PCR, and TCRdb kept only the in-frame ones, dropping some. Of over 6,500 clones listed, roughly 70% are singletons. Source material: CD8+ T cells sorted from blood. The source of these receptors is a man aged 35 to 55 in good health.

V and J are TRBV5-1 and TRBJ2-7; the match to TRBD2 covers 13 bases. The germline V gene has CDR1 SGHRS and CDR2 YFSETQ. The CDR3 is 13 amino acids. V dropped 3 bases and J dropped 12; count of bases not matched to a gene: 6. CDR3 DNA: TGCGCCAGCAGCTACGGACTAGCGGGAGACCCGTACTTC. It translates to CASSYGLAGDPYF.

This clone was recorded a few times. The chain is built from TRBV30 and TRBJ1-5, with 11 bases aligning to TRBD1. V lost 0 bases to trimming and J lost 6 bases; unmatched junction nucleotides: 4. Germline V gene lookup returns CDR1 GTSNPN and CDR2 SVGIG (reference sequence). The CDR3 length is 15 residues. CDR3 loop: CAWSVVGTGGQPQHF. The CDR3 DNA follows: TGTGCCTGGAGTGTAGTTGGGACAGGGGGTCAGCCCCAGCATTTT.

The chain carries TRBV19 and TRBJ1-5; D is undetermined. This CDR3 contains 13 residues. Trimming removed 0 bases at V and 7 bases at J, with 7 bases between. Germline V gene sequence: CDR1 LNHDA, CDR2 SQIVND (reference sequence). The CDR3 DNA is TGTGCCAGTAGTATAGATGGGGAACAGCCCCAGCATTTT. Amino acid sequence: CASSIDGEQPQHF.

The chain combines TRBV27 with TRBJ2-7; the match to TRBD2 covers 9 bases. V lost 5 bases, J lost 6 bases, and 5 bases stayed unmatched. The length of the CDR3 is 13 residues. CDR1 and CDR2 (germline): MNHEY, SMNVEV (reference sequence). The CDR3 nucleotides are TGTGCCAGCAGTCCGGGACTAGCTTCCGAGCAGTACTTC. It translates to CASSPGLASEQYF.

The chain links TRBV28 to TRBJ1-4; D remains unclear. The germline V and J ends were trimmed by 3 bases and 2 bases, with 7 bases remaining between them. Germline assignment: CDR1 MDHEN and CDR2 SYDVKM. The CDR3 is 14 amino acids. The CDR3 nucleotides are TGTGCCAGCAGTTTCCAAAAGACTAATGAAAAACTGTTTTTT. Its translation is CASSFQKTNEKLFF.

This clone was found a few times. The chain links TRBV2 to TRBJ1-5, with D maybe TRBD1 (6 bases). V was trimmed by 2 bases and J by 4 bases, leaving 15 bases between them. In germline, CDR1 is SNHLY, CDR2 FYNNEI. This CDR3 comprises 16 residues. The CDR3 region is CASSETGTVNNQPQHF. Written as DNA, the CDR3 is TGTGCCAGCAGTGAAACAGGGACGGTTAATAATCAGCCCCAGCATTTT.

The V call is TRBV28, the J call TRBJ1-2, with D perhaps matching TRBD1 (6 bases). The CDR3 loop spans 12 amino acids. Germline CDR1 is MDHEN and CDR2 is SYDVKM. V shed 4 bases and J shed 8 bases, with 11 bases lying between them. The CDR3 DNA is TGTGCCAGCAGTTATACAGGGTTAGGCTACACCTTC. It codes for CASSYTGLGYTF.

The chain is built from TRBV7-9 and TRBJ2-7, with 8 bases identical to TRBD2. Germline V gene sequence: CDR1 SEHNR, CDR2 FQNEAQ (reference sequence). Germline trimming cut 2 bases from V and 1 base from J; bases unmatched to any gene: 4. The CDR3 consists of 15 residues. The DNA of the CDR3 is TGTGCCAGCAGCTTAAGCGGGAGTTGGTCCTACGAGCAGTACGTC. Encoded protein: CASSLSGSWSYEQYV.

The V call is TRBV9, the J call TRBJ2-1, with D possibly TRBD1 on 7 matching bases. V dropped 2 bases and J dropped 4 bases, with 16 bases sitting between them. In germline, CDR1 is SGDLS, CDR2 YYNGEE. CDR3 length: 16 amino acids. The CDR3 loop is CASSVEGAGRYNEQFF. The DNA of the CDR3 is TGTGCCAGCAGCGTGGAGGGGGCAGGGAGATACAATGAGCAGTTCTTC.

The chain has TRBV27 and TRBJ2-3; D unclear. Deletions cut 5 bases from V and 0 bases from J, with 9 bases between. Looked up from germline, CDR1 is MNHEY and CDR2 is SMNVEV (reference sequence). The CDR3 length is 14 residues. Here the CDR3 DNA reads TGTGCCAGCAGTCGAAGCACTAGCACAGATACGCAGTATTTT. Its protein product is CASSRSTSTDTQYF.

The rearrangement links TRBV27 to TRBJ2-3, with TRBD2 matching 7 bases. CDR1 and CDR2 (germline): MNHEY, SMNVEV (reference sequence). V dropped 3 bases and J dropped 5; count of bases not matched to a gene: 2. The CDR3 is made up of 13 amino acids. CDR3 amino acids: CASSFREGDTQYF. In DNA, the CDR3 is TGTGCCAGCAGTTTCAGGGAGGGAGATACGCAGTATTTT.